This entry describes one T cell receptor beta chain. Its antigen is still unknown. Nothing much larger sits one base from this clone, and base qualities are not available. This entry belongs to a study of cytomegalovirus exposure and HLA in healthy donors (TCRdb year 2017). Notes on the research overall: An earlier analysis of approximately 590 of the donors reported more than 250 Gb of sequence data and 117 million unique TCR beta sequences from about 179 million T cells. An early release that covered about 600 HLA-typed donors contained approximately 300 gigabases of sequencing data and 75 million to 100 million unique TCR sequences. The genetic ancestry cluster associated with self-reported Caucasian donors included approximately 85% of the approximately 430 genotyped donors. The study aimed to test whether cataloging public T cell receptors could reveal signatures of past pathogen exposure. The study used immunosequencing to profile the T cell repertoires of 600 to 850 subjects and linked those repertoires to cytomegalovirus serostatus. Along with the roughly 670-subject first cohort, a separate validation cohort of roughly 110 different subjects was used. To predict cytomegalovirus infection status, the study combined high-throughput TCR immunosequencing, statistical association of individual TCRs with disease status, and machine learning. A later analysis re-examined previously published TCR beta repertoires from just over 650 donors and added high-resolution HLA genotyping to investigate patterns of TCR occurrence. The later analysis used no new phenotypic data to find candidate immune exposures, relying instead on TCR beta sequences and their occurrence across donors. In an earlier analysis of over 550 of the donors, high-throughput TCR beta sequencing was used to judge whether each TCR beta V gene segment behaved as functional or pseudogenic. Alongside the repertoire data, information on donor age, sex, ethnicity and CMV serostatus was compiled. A later genetic analysis used genome-wide SNP genotypes for about 65% of the roughly 700 donors, treating that subset as a discovery cohort. All discovery cohort repertoires had been generated using a single sequencing platform. Class I and class II HLA loci were covered by the typing at four-digit resolution. Typing coverage varied by locus: roughly 629-640 donors for A, B, C, DRB1 and DQB1; approximately 560 for DQA1; 606 for DPA1; roughly 470 for DPB1. Five DR-DQ haplotypes were treated as single units for association and clustering because of strong linkage in the cohort. Across approximately 400 genotyped donors of the cohort, an average of approximately 200,000 unique TCR beta nucleotide sequences per donor were sequenced, and roughly a sixth of those sequences were non-productive. Overall results and qualifications from the work: In a later analysis, TCR association rates were found to vary across HLA loci, with the most associated TCRs seen for DRB1 alleles and the fewest for HLA-C alleles. Because the 87-base-pair reads could not distinguish some IMGT-functional V segments, including TRBV6-2 and TRBV6-3, those segments were excluded. Cytomegalovirus status was reported to be diagnosed by the classifier with high specificity and sensitivity in both the original and validation cohorts. Assigning TCR associations to individual alleles was difficult when HLA alleles, especially DR and DQ, strongly co-occurred. Because some donors lacked HLA typing at each locus, the association tests relied only on the typed subset. The only immune exposure information available for the cohort was CMV serostatus. A further reported finding was that TCR beta sequences accurately predicted the HLA-A and HLA-B alleles for most subjects in the first cohort. The study gave a list of 150 to 200 TCR beta chains associated with cytomegalovirus. The cohort was sequenced for TCR beta chains only, and without alpha or paired-chain data the features that could be detected were limited. An association between a missense DCLRE1C variant and V-gene and J-gene trimming of TCR beta chains was found in a later genetic analysis and replicated in an independent cohort. The earlier analysis of approximately 540 of the donors excluded roughly 17 rarely observed V segments, including chromosome 9 orphons, because counts were too low. According to a later analysis, most CMV-associated TCR beta chains appeared to be HLA-restricted, and the HLA associations seemed to be driven largely by CMV exposure. Most TCR sequences were seen in very few donors, while some public TCRs were found in many individuals. A later analysis found that HLA-associated TCR beta chains were more clonally expanded and had lower generation probabilities than equally common non-associated chains. Correlated functional status among segregating V segments might be attributable to linkage disequilibrium, but an unknown experimental factor could not be ruled out. Presence/absence analyses assumed roughly uniform sequencing depth across donors, an assumption that may not hold. The authors suggested that the approach could potentially be generalized to other disease states and immunological phenotypes. Compared with the approximately 600-donor mean, donors in an Asian-associated ancestry cluster had fewer N-insertions in productive TCRs, according to a later genetic analysis. In vitro tests confirmed that a few of the cytomegalovirus-associated TCR beta chains recognize cytomegalovirus antigens. According to a later analysis, parvovirus B19, influenza, CMV and Epstein-Barr virus appeared linked to several top co-occurrence clusters. The sequencing pipeline was judged likely to have produced a cluster of highly shared sequence variants as a technical artifact. Broadly in line with IMGT annotations, most TCR beta V segments showed up in productive rearrangements about 87% or about 30% of the time in an earlier analysis of roughly 590 of the donors. In a later analysis, over 15,000 TCR beta sequences were associated with specific HLA alleles at a false discovery rate of 0.05.

The method behind the library was the immunoSEQ multiplex PCR assay. For the multiplex PCR, a mixture combining 60 forward primers for TCR Vbeta segments and 13 reverse primers for TCR Jbeta segments was used. Amplification of the CDR3 region of rearranged TCR beta genes was performed with a multiplex PCR assay on genomic DNA. On the Illumina HiSeq System, the amplified TCR beta libraries were sequenced as 87-base-pair reads. As for the authors' bioinformatics: In a later analysis, roughly 80 million unique TCR beta chains were counted across the roughly 700 repertoires, and roughly 10 million of these chains were shared by at least two donors. A nearest-neighbor algorithm error-corrected the raw reads and collapsed the reads into unique sequences, merging closely related sequences to remove PCR and sequencing errors. Alignment of CDR3 sequences to IMGT reference sequences was used to assign V, D and J gene segments. For a sequence to be retained, at least a six-nucleotide match to both a V gene segment and a J gene segment was required. Rearrangements were classified as productive when the CDR3 lacked stop codons and remained in frame with V and J, and all other rearrangements were classified as non-productive. CDR3 was defined according to IMGT convention as the region running from the second conserved V-encoded cysteine to the conserved J-encoded phenylalanine. The earlier analysis of 500 to 600 of the donors excluded sequences that lacked an unambiguous match to a single V gene segment. In an earlier analysis of several hundred of the donors, V segments were called functional above 56.7% productive rearrangements and were called segregating when the between-donor standard deviation exceeded 5%. A statistical classification framework was developed to diagnose cytomegalovirus status using the catalog of TCR beta chain sequences. In a later analysis, TCR nucleotide sequences were compared against IMGT/GENE-DB human TR gene sequences so that V and J genes could be assigned. Using the TCRdist pipeline, a later analysis assigned CDR3 sequences along with most-parsimonious VDJ recombination scenarios. In a later analysis, each TCR beta chain was defined by its CDR3 amino acid sequence together with its V-gene family, and reads without a unique V-gene family were excluded. As a way to deal with suspected cross-contamination and a sequencing artifact, a later analysis dropped roughly 600 nucleotide sequences that were highly shared and had low generation probability. For each public chain, a later analysis derived a clonal expansion index from normalized ranks of inferred template counts within each repertoire. A later analysis computed generation probabilities with a VDJ recombination model fitted to out-of-frame rearrangements, and checked the results against IGoR. In a later analysis, TCR-TCR, TCR-HLA and TCR-CMV co-occurrence was scored with hypergeometric tests, and a repertoire-size bias correction was applied to TCR pairs. In a later analysis, false discovery rates were estimated by permuting HLA or CMV assignments 20 times. A later analysis grouped co-occurring TCRs with DBSCAN, adding TCRdist sequence similarity when clustering within HLA-allele-positive subsets. For co-occurrence clustering, repertoires with fewer than 30,000 or more than 120,000 public chains were excluded, along with roughly five repertoires with anomalous nucleotide sharing. In its TCRdb copy, this immuneACCESS table keeps in-frame sequences only and misses some clones. Where compared with another copy, unresolved V genes explain less than half of these, and the others have no known cause. That table gives V, J and clone size, and the DNA gave D and trimming. Recorded for this sample are around 100,000 clones; around 77% of them occurred a single time. The ten largest clonotypes hold roughly 5.9% of the sample.

The CDR3 runs 12 amino acids, cysteine and phenylalanine included. The retained sequence is limited to the CDR3, 36 bases, with the frame set at the first base. CDR1 LNHDA and CDR2 SQIVND are derived from the germline V gene (reference sequence). Trimming removed 6 bases from V and 5 bases from J, leaving 8 bases between the germline ends. The cohort consisted of more than 650 healthy bone marrow donors. At the time of sampling, all cohort members were nominally healthy, though unrecorded immune exposures were likely present. The donor was CMV seropositive and belonged to the group of 250 to 300 seropositive cohort members. Every donor gave a peripheral blood sample, and the peripheral blood mononuclear cells from that sample were used for TCR beta sequencing. Genomic DNA extraction from the blood cell samples was performed with the Qiagen DNeasy Blood Extraction Kit.

The sequence links TRBV19 to TRBJ2-1, and the D gene may be TRBD2, 5 bases matching. This receptor was obtained from a woman in her 30s in good health and CMV-seropositive. The specimen was PBMCs. The CDR3 amino acid sequence is: CASRETNNEQFF. The nucleotide sequence is given as TGTGCCAGTAGGGAGACTAACAATGAGCAGTTCTTC.